This T cell receptor beta chain emerged from a study of blood T cells in healthy people across ages. Study-level points and caveats: When set beside aged donors, long-lived donors presented more naive CD4+ cells and higher diversity. Researchers report that TCR beta diversity correlated strongly with naive T cell percentage.

As regards this clonotype: What it recognizes is unknown.

With a J-beta primer mix and a sample-barcoded 5' primer, a second PCR ran roughly 6 to 11 cycles. MiXCR was run by TCRdb on the 5' RACE reads, yielding one entry per CDR3 protein. The sample consists of about 1.8 million distinct CDR3 sequences, 49% of them appearing once. This TCR was sampled from a woman in her thirties or forties in good health. Sequences were obtained from blood.

The CDR3 sequence is CSARRTGRTYEQYF. CDR3 coding DNA: TGCAGTGCTAGACGGACAGGGCGGACCTACGAGCAGTACTTC. The J gene is TRBJ2-7, the V gene TRBV20-1, with 8 positions matching TRBD1. Trimming at V came to 2 bases and at J to 2 bases, leaving 5 bases not matched to a gene. Germline CDR1 is DFQATT and CDR2 is SNEGSKA (reference sequence). The CDR3 has 14 amino acids.